Listed below are T cell receptor beta chains from one sample, sequenced in a study of blood T cell repertoires in COVID-19. Data came from immunoSEQ multiplex PCR; TCRdb stores just in-frame clones and leaves some out. Among 150,000 or so clones listed, 80% to 90% were seen once. The source material was peripheral blood. These receptors were collected from a man aged 18 to 35 with COVID-19, enrolled during active disease. Both conserved end residues are part of each CDR3. The D gene is left open where the match is weak. Where a row states a size, it is once, few, many or the class of an expanded clone; other rows omit it.

clone size	V gene	J gene	D gene	CDR3 protein	CDR3 DNA
-	TRBV7-2	TRBJ1-5	TRBD1	CASSTGQGEFQPQHF	TGTGCCAGCAGCACCGGACAGGGAGAGTTTCAGCCCCAGCATTTT
once	TRBV4-3	TRBJ2-1	-	CASSQGGAGTYNEQFF	TGCGCCAGCAGCCAGGGCGGGGCAGGGACCTACAATGAGCAGTTCTTC
-	TRBV5-1	TRBJ2-2	TRBD2	CASSTGLAGVNGELFF	TGCGCCAGCAGCACCGGACTAGCGGGAGTTAACGGGGAGCTGTTTTTT
-	TRBV29-1	TRBJ1-1	TRBD1	CSVDGQGRTEAFF	TGCAGCGTTGACGGACAGGGAAGGACTGAAGCTTTCTTT
once	TRBV24-1	TRBJ2-1	-	CATSDSPTSGLRNEQFF	TGTGCCACCAGTGATTCGCCGACCAGCGGCCTAAGAAATGAGCAGTTCTTC
-	TRBV5-6	TRBJ2-7	-	CASSLQVKAYEQYF	TGTGCCAGCAGCTTGCAGGTGAAGGCCTACGAGCAGTACTTC
-	TRBV7-8	TRBJ2-2	-	CASSQTTGELFF	TGTGCCAGCAGCCAAACAACCGGGGAGCTGTTTTTT
-	TRBV12-3/TRBV12-4	TRBJ1-6	-	CASGWGGSPLHF	TGTGCCAGCGGCTGGGGGGGTTCACCCCTCCACTTT
-	TRBV4-3	TRBJ2-1	TRBD2	CASSQGRRTSGRAPSYNEQFF	TGCGCCAGCAGCCAAGGCCGGAGGACTAGCGGGAGGGCCCCCTCCTACAATGAGCAGTTCTTC
-	TRBV11-2	TRBJ2-1	TRBD1	CASSPRQGSYNEQFF	TGTGCCAGCAGCCCGAGACAGGGCTCCTACAATGAGCAGTTCTTC
-	TRBV19	TRBJ1-6	-	CASRVRSSYNSPLHF	TGTGCCAGTAGGGTCAGAAGCTCCTATAATTCACCCCTCCACTTT
-	TRBV9	TRBJ1-6	-	CASSVEGIGNRREAGLHF	TGTGCCAGCAGCGTAGAAGGTATTGGGAACAGACGCGAGGCGGGACTCCACTTT
-	TRBV4-3	TRBJ2-2	-	CASSQDWSRVTGELFF	TGCGCCAGCAGCCAAGATTGGTCCAGGGTGACCGGGGAGCTGTTTTTT
-	TRBV9	TRBJ2-1	-	CASSDSGDSYNEQFF	TGTGCCAGCAGTGACTCGGGGGACTCCTACAATGAGCAGTTCTTC
-	TRBV7-2	TRBJ2-6	TRBD1	CASSLVGGTGQGANVLTF	TGTGCCAGCAGCTTAGTAGGAGGGACAGGGCAAGGGGCCAACGTCCTGACTTTC
-	TRBV19	TRBJ2-3	TRBD1	CASSTETGYVDTQYF	TGTGCCAGTAGTACCGAGACAGGGTATGTGGATACGCAGTATTTT
-	TRBV7-2	TRBJ1-6	TRBD1	CASSPQGPSSYNSPLHF	TGTGCCAGCAGCCCACAGGGGCCGAGCTCCTATAATTCACCCCTCCACTTT
once	TRBV19	TRBJ1-2	TRBD1	CATSWRQGALIGYTF	TGTGCCACCTCATGGAGGCAGGGGGCGTTAATTGGCTACACCTTC
-	TRBV24-1	TRBJ2-1	TRBD2	CATSDIVAGEYEQFF	TGTGCCACCAGTGACATCGTAGCGGGAGAATATGAGCAGTTCTTC
-	TRBV2	TRBJ2-1	-	CASSEALWELSSYNEQFF	TGTGCCAGCAGTGAAGCGCTTTGGGAGTTAAGCTCCTACAATGAGCAGTTCTTC
-	TRBV5-4	TRBJ1-1	TRBD1	CASSRDSNRGEAFF	TGTGCCAGCAGCCGAGACAGCAACAGGGGTGAAGCTTTCTTT
once	TRBV7-7	TRBJ2-3	-	CASSLRGLEADTQYF	TGTGCCAGCAGCCTTCGCGGGCTAGAGGCAGATACGCAGTATTTT
once	TRBV2	TRBJ2-7	TRBD1	CASSEGMTGLEKQYF	TGTGCCAGCAGTGAAGGTATGACAGGGCTTGAGAAGCAGTACTTC
-	TRBV4-3	TRBJ1-1	-	CASSQEEGQNTEAFF	TGCGCCAGCAGCCAAGAGGAGGGTCAGAACACTGAAGCTTTCTTT
-	TRBV28	TRBJ2-5	TRBD1	CASSRLTGFRLGETQYF	TGTGCCAGCAGCCGACTGACAGGGTTTCGGCTGGGGGAGACCCAGTACTTC
once	TRBV28	TRBJ2-7	TRBD1	CASSLDRDLSYEQYF	TGTGCCAGCAGCTTGGACAGGGATCTCTCCTACGAGCAGTACTTC
-	TRBV3-1/TRBV3-2	TRBJ2-1	TRBD1	CASSQGLKDRGFGEQFF	TGTGCCAGCAGCCAAGGGTTAAAGGACAGGGGTTTTGGTGAGCAGTTCTTC
few	TRBV5-1	TRBJ2-7	TRBD1	CASSARQGASYEQYF	TGCGCCAGCAGCGCCAGACAGGGGGCCTCCTACGAGCAGTACTTC
-	TRBV6-5	TRBJ1-5	TRBD1	CASIQGARNQPQHF	TGTGCCAGCATTCAGGGGGCGCGGAATCAGCCCCAGCATTTT
-	TRBV10-3	TRBJ2-7	-	CAISGGTPRHISSYEQYF	TGTGCCATCAGTGGCGGGACCCCCCGCCACATTAGCTCCTACGAGCAGTACTTC
once	TRBV5-3	TRBJ1-4	TRBD1	CARSTPIPGTAGPSTNEKLFF	TGTGCCAGAAGCACCCCAATACCAGGGACAGCTGGACCCTCAACTAATGAAAAACTGTTTTTT
few	TRBV10-3	TRBJ2-2	-	CAISPVDTGELFF	TGTGCCATCAGTCCGGTCGACACCGGGGAGCTGTTTTTT
-	TRBV28	TRBJ2-6	-	CASSPGTPNVLTF	TGTGCCAGCAGTCCCGGGACTCCCAACGTCCTGACTTTC
once	TRBV7-9	TRBJ1-1	-	CASSFSGGASEAFF	TGTGCCAGCAGCTTCAGCGGTGGTGCATCTGAAGCTTTCTTT
-	TRBV2	TRBJ1-6	TRBD1	CASGGQLYNSPLHF	TGTGCCAGCGGGGGACAGCTCTATAATTCACCCCTCCACTTT
-	TRBV27	TRBJ2-7	-	CASSLSKAAYEQYF	TGTGCCAGCAGTTTATCGAAGGCGGCGTACGAGCAGTACTTC
-	TRBV20-1	TRBJ1-3	-	CSAQDKNTIYF	TGCAGTGCCCAGGACAAAAACACCATATATTTT
-	TRBV30	TRBJ2-7	-	CAWSVMREQYF	TGTGCCTGGAGTGTAATGAGGGAGCAGTACTTC
few	TRBV18	TRBJ2-5	-	CASSPSLGETQYF	TGTGCCAGCTCACCGTCCCTTGGCGAGACCCAGTACTTC
once	TRBV7-2	TRBJ2-2	TRBD2	CASSFDSSGRTGNTGELFF	TGTGCCAGCAGCTTTGATAGTAGCGGGAGGACGGGTAACACCGGGGAGCTGTTTTTT
-	TRBV7-8	TRBJ2-3	TRBD2	CASSSSGTSGHTDTQYF	TGTGCCAGCAGCTCCTCCGGGACTAGCGGACACACAGATACGCAGTATTTT
-	TRBV9	TRBJ1-1	TRBD1	CASSPQTGTPPRAFF	TGTGCCAGCAGCCCTCAGACAGGGACCCCTCCGAGGGCTTTCTTT
-	TRBV4-3	TRBJ1-1	TRBD1	CASSQEGSGTANTEAFF	TGCGCCAGCAGCCAAGAAGGTAGCGGGACAGCTAACACTGAAGCTTTCTTT
-	TRBV28	TRBJ2-1	TRBD2	CASSPAGSGGNEQFF	TGTGCCAGCAGTCCAGCAGGGTCGGGGGGCAATGAGCAGTTCTTC
-	TRBV6-2/TRBV6-3	TRBJ2-1	-	CASSYPPSAPVYNEQFF	TGTGCCAGCAGTTACCCCCCTAGCGCCCCTGTTTACAATGAGCAGTTCTTC
-	TRBV28	TRBJ2-7	TRBD2	CASSSWTSGSYEQYF	TGTGCCAGCAGTTCCTGGACTAGCGGATCCTACGAGCAGTACTTC
-	TRBV29-1	TRBJ2-7	-	CSVDMGRGWSEQYF	TGCAGCGTTGACATGGGCAGGGGATGGAGCGAGCAGTACTTC
-	TRBV5-4	TRBJ2-7	-	CASSLGSSYEQYF	TGTGCCAGCAGCTTGGGGAGCTCCTACGAGCAGTACTTC
-	TRBV28	TRBJ2-1	-	CASSSLPSSEQFF	TGTGCCAGCAGTTCGCTCCCGTCCAGTGAGCAGTTCTTC
-	TRBV30	TRBJ1-3	TRBD1	CAWRRQGYGNTIYF	TGTGCCTGGAGGCGACAGGGTTACGGAAACACCATATATTTT
once	TRBV6-2/TRBV6-3	TRBJ2-1	-	CASSNGHHYNEQFF	TGTGCCAGCAGTAATGGACACCACTACAATGAGCAGTTCTTC